These T cell receptor beta chains were read from a single sample in a study of T cell changes during pregnancy in multiple sclerosis. Clones were sequenced by immunoSEQ multiplex PCR, and TCRdb holds only the in-frame ones, with some missing. The sample shows tens of thousands of clones, around nine tenths of them seen only once. The input for sequencing was CD4+ T cells from peripheral blood mononuclear cells, taken after pregnancy. The origin of the receptors is a female donor with multiple sclerosis, enrolled in a pregnancy study. CDR3s include the opening cysteine and the closing phenylalanine or tryptophan. Size is stated for part of the rows, as once, few or many counts, or as a class when the clone is expanded.

J: TRBJ2-5
V: TRBV30
size: .
CDR3: CARSERNSPGTQYF

J: TRBJ1-5
V: TRBV6-1
size: .
CDR3: CASKPGGPNQPQHF

J: TRBJ2-5
V: TRBV30
size: .
CDR3: CAWSGSIRDRGQKTQYF

J: TRBJ2-3
V: TRBV27
size: .
CDR3: CASSFRGTGTDTQYF

J: TRBJ2-5
V: TRBV11-2
size: .
CDR3: CASSPRPRGEETQYF

J: TRBJ1-2
V: TRBV5-1
size: .
CDR3: CASHVGGPISYGYTF

J: TRBJ2-7
V: TRBV18
size: .
CDR3: CASSPQRLAGAGEQYF

J: TRBJ2-5
V: TRBV5-1
size: once
CDR3: CASSLDRRRSRGETQYF

J: TRBJ1-2
V: TRBV6-5
size: .
CDR3: CASRLGQGNYGYTF

J: TRBJ1-1
V: TRBV5-5
size: .
CDR3: CASSFGTNTEAFF

J: TRBJ1-3
V: TRBV6-5
size: .
CDR3: CASSVRQGGTIYF

J: TRBJ2-5
V: TRBV29-1
size: .
CDR3: CSVAPRRTTRGIQETQYF

J: TRBJ2-5
V: TRBV7-9
size: .
CDR3: CASSMGQGPETQYF

J: TRBJ1-5
V: TRBV18
size: .
CDR3: CASSPGTQIWQPQHF

J: TRBJ1-2
V: TRBV27
size: .
CDR3: CASSRAGQAYGYTF

J: TRBJ1-1
V: TRBV30
size: .
CDR3: CAWSVESGGTEAFF

J: TRBJ1-1
V: TRBV11-2
size: .
CDR3: CASSKQGVRNTEAFF

J: TRBJ1-5
V: TRBV18
size: .
CDR3: CASSPPDRGTPSNQPQHF

J: TRBJ1-1
V: TRBV15
size: once
CDR3: CATSVDSRKAFF

J: TRBJ1-2
V: TRBV6-1
size: .
CDR3: CATDRGLSGGYTF

J: TRBJ2-1
V: TRBV19
size: .
CDR3: CASSIPGSSYNEQFF

J: TRBJ2-1
V: TRBV2
size: once
CDR3: CASKMLAGVDEQFF